This T cell receptor (beta chain) was recovered during a study of T cell changes during pregnancy in multiple sclerosis. V lost 5 bases and J lost 5, with 14 bases in between. Germline-derived CDR1 and CDR2 are SNHLY and FYNNEI. The CDR3 sequence is 14 residues long. The method was immunoSEQ multiplex PCR; TCRdb's version includes in-frame clones alone and lacks a portion of them. The profile shows 70,000 or so clones, about nine tenths of them singletons. This specimen consisted of CD4+ T cells from peripheral blood mononuclear cells, obtained after pregnancy. This clonotype was sampled from a female donor with multiple sclerosis, enrolled in a pregnancy study. This rearrangement joins TRBV2 to TRBJ2-3; D is possibly TRBD1 (6 bases). The CDR3 nucleotides are TGTGCCAGCAGTCCCGACAGGACAAAAGATACGCAGTATTTT. Translated: CASSPDRTKDTQYF.